This T cell receptor beta chain was recovered during a study of T cells in Graves' hyperthyroidism and ophthalmopathy. This clonotype was counted many times. What it binds is not known. RNA transcripts provided the source from which TCR beta CDR3 regions were amplified. Initially, a first-round RT-PCR of the TCR CDR3 employed the HTBI primer set. TCRdb independently ran MiXCR on the multiplex PCR reads; one entry per CDR3 protein. Of about 290,000 distinct CDR3 sequences in the sample, about an eighth were seen once. CDR3 size: 16 residues. Germline values: CDR1 ENHRY, CDR2 SYGVKD. V lost 2 bases, J lost 0 bases, and 13 bases lay in between. Study-wide results and caveats: Ophthalmopathy got predicted by the model a median approximately six months before its onset.

The V call is TRBV10-3, the J call TRBJ1-2; tentative D call: TRBD1 (6 bases). This clonotype originated in a woman in her 30s with Graves' hyperthyroidism that later progressed to Graves' ophthalmopathy. The sequenced material came from blood. The CDR3 here is CAISERGATSNYGYTF. CDR3 DNA sequence: TGTGCCATCAGTGAGCGGGGGGCGACCTCTAACTATGGCTACACCTTC.